These 22 T cell receptor beta chains were sequenced from one sample in a study of T-cell memory formation after mild COVID-19. A single record per CDR3 protein comes from TCRdb applying MiXCR to the 5' RACE reads. The sample shows fewer than 200,000 distinct CDR3 sequences, about an eighth of them seen only once. Sequenced material: PBMCs or a T cell subset sorted from them (not recorded which). These receptors originate from a man aged 18 to 30 who had mild COVID-19 (a few samples of this study predate the infection). Cell type and time point are not known.

This clonotype was found many times. V usage is TRBV7-6 and J usage is TRBJ1-1; D might be TRBD1 (6 bases). CDR3 length: 14 amino acids. Trimming stripped 5 bases from V and 3 bases from J, with 13 bases between. Looked up from germline, CDR1 is SGHVS and CDR2 is FNYEAQ. The CDR3 DNA is TGTGCCAGCAGCGGGGGCCCAGGCTACACTGAAGCTTTCTTT. Translated: CASSGGPGYTEAFF.

The V call is TRBV20-1, the J call TRBJ2-1; D remains unclear. Trimming removed 0 bases at V and 6 bases at J, with 12 bases between. This CDR3 is 14 amino acids long. CDR1 and CDR2 (germline): DFQATT, SNEGSKA (reference sequence). The CDR3 sequence: CSARDSVRVNEQFF. CDR3 sequence (DNA): TGCAGTGCTAGAGATTCGGTTCGGGTCAATGAGCAGTTCTTC.

The sample holds a few counts of this clonotype. The CDR3 sequence: CASSGLPRENEKLFF. CDR3 coding DNA: TGTGCCAGCAGCGGGTTGCCGCGGGAGAATGAAAAACTGTTTTTT. This rearrangement joins TRBV9 to TRBJ1-4; D not certain. The V and J ends lost 3 bases and 5 bases respectively, with 14 bases between them. Germline V gene sequence: CDR1 SGDLS, CDR2 YYNGEE. This CDR3 region has 15 residues.

The chain is built from TRBV3-1 and TRBJ1-2, with 8 positions matching TRBD1. Germline CDR1 is LGHDT and CDR2 is YNNKEL (reference sequence). The CDR3 is 15 amino acids. After removal of 0 bases from V and 11 bases from J, the junction contained 11 bases not matched to a gene. The CDR3 spells CASSQEGTGNFGYTF. CDR3 DNA: TGTGCCAGCAGCCAAGAAGGGACAGGCAACTTTGGGTACACCTTC.

This clonotype was seen more than once but under ten times. The chain employs TRBV7-9 and TRBJ1-2; D remains unclear. The CDR3 spans 13 residues. Trimming took 4 bases from V and 8 from J, leaving 14 bases between them. The germline CDR1 and CDR2 sequences are SEHNR and FQNEAQ (reference sequence). CDR3 in amino acids: CASSYRDFRGYTF. CDR3 nucleotides: TGTGCCAGCAGCTACCGGGATTTTAGAGGCTACACCTTC.

This clonotype was found many times. The rearrangement links TRBV24-1 to TRBJ2-3, with TRBD1 matching 7 bases. Germline trimming cut 1 base from V and 1 base from J; bases unmatched to any gene: 1. The germline gives CDR1 KGHDR, CDR2 SFDVKD. The CDR3 sequence is 15 residues long. The chain's CDR3 is CATSDFGQGTDTQYF. In DNA form, the CDR3 reads TGTGCCACCAGTGATTTTGGACAGGGCACAGATACGCAGTATTTT.

The gene calls are TRBV2 and TRBJ2-1, with a possible D match to TRBD2 (5 bases). Germline CDR1 and CDR2: SNHLY and FYNNEI. This CDR3 comprises 14 residues. V lost 5 bases to trimming and J lost 1 base, with 9 bases between them. DNA of the CDR3: TGTGCCAGCAGTTTGGAGGAATCCTACAATGAGCAGTTCTTC. Protein sequence: CASSLEESYNEQFF. Supplemented by reference TRBV2 and TRBJ2-1, the full variable domain reads EPEVTQTPSHQVTQMGQEVILRCVPISNHLYFYWYRQILGQKVEFLVSFYNNEISEKSEIFDDQFSVERPDGSNFTLKIRSTKLEDSAMYFCASSLEESYNEQFFGPGTRLTVL.

CDR3 sequence (DNA): TGTGCCAGCAGTGTCCAGGGGAGGTTTTTCACCGGGGAGCTGTTTTTT. Encoded protein: CASSVQGRFFTGELFF. V and J are TRBV5-4 and TRBJ2-2; D might be TRBD1 or TRBD2, each matching 6 bases. This CDR3 contains 16 residues. Deletions cut 5 bases from V and 4 bases from J, with 18 bases between. CDR1 is SGHNT, CDR2 YYREEE, per germline (reference sequence).

This clonotype has a count of ten or more. The V and J genes are TRBV5-1 and TRBJ1-1; D ambiguous. Trimming pared 1 base from V and 0 bases from J, leaving 10 bases between. This CDR3 is 15 amino acids long. Germline-derived CDR1 and CDR2 are SGHRS and YFSETQ. The CDR3: CASSLWNRLNTEAFF. CDR3 in DNA: TGCGCCAGCAGCTTGTGGAACAGACTGAACACTGAAGCTTTCTTT.

This clonotype was picked up a small number of times. This chain joins TRBV7-2 and TRBJ1-3; D not certain. Trimming stripped 4 bases from V and 7 bases from J, with 11 bases between. This CDR3 has 13 residues. In germline, CDR1 is SGHTA, CDR2 FQGNSA. CDR3 amino acids: CASSWNPVNTIYF. In DNA, the CDR3 is TGTGCCAGCAGCTGGAACCCAGTGAACACCATATATTTT.

This chain links TRBV5-1 with TRBJ2-3; D gene unclear. V lost 0 bases, J lost 0 bases, and 11 bases lay in between. The CDR3 has 16 amino acids. CDR1 SGHRS and CDR2 YFSETQ come from the germline V gene. The CDR3 loop reads CASSLATGYSTDTQYF. CDR3 sequence (DNA): TGCGCCAGCAGCTTGGCCACCGGATATAGCACAGATACGCAGTATTTT.

This clonotype has at least ten counts. At one end, the junction sequence differs from germline, possibly due to a read error. This chain links TRBV5-1 with TRBJ1-2; no clear D gene. This CDR3 comprises 13 residues. Per germline, CDR1 SGHRS and CDR2 YFSETQ. CDR3 region: CASSLGRDYGYTF. For the CDR3, the DNA is TGTGCCAGCAGCTTAGGCAGAGACTATGGCTACACCTTC.

The chain combines TRBV15 with TRBJ2-3, with 9 bases fitting TRBD1. The CDR3 runs 18 residues. Germline V CDR1 and CDR2: LNHNV, YYDKDF (reference sequence). J gave up 4 bases and V 0 bases, and 11 bases lay outside the gene matches. CDR3 DNA: TGTGCCACCAGCAGAGATTTGGGCGGGACAGGGAATGCAGATACGCAGTATTTT. It specifies CATSRDLGGTGNADTQYF.

This chain joins TRBV20-1 and TRBJ2-1; 7 positions agree with TRBD2. The germline gives CDR1 DFQATT, CDR2 SNEGSKA (reference sequence). The CDR3 runs to 13 residues. The J segment lost 8 bases and the V segment lost 4 bases, leaving 8 bases of the junction unmatched. Written as DNA, the CDR3 is TGCAGTGCTATTAGGCTAGCGGAACATGAGCAGTTCTTC. Residues: CSAIRLAEHEQFF.

This clonotype showed up just a few times. The genes are TRBV4-3 and TRBJ1-4; D is unclear. V was trimmed by 4 bases and J by 7 bases, leaving 19 bases between them. The germline gives CDR1 LGHNA, CDR2 YSLEER. CDR3 size: 16 residues. For the CDR3, the DNA is TGCGCCAGCAGCCCAGAACTCTCCTCCGACGCTGAAAAACTGTTTTTT. This translates into CASSPELSSDAEKLFF.

This clonotype appeared a few times. V usage is TRBV28 and J usage is TRBJ1-2; 7 bases align to TRBD1. The CDR3 is 14 amino acids. With V trimmed by 4 bases and J by 4 bases, 6 bases remained unmatched. CDR1 and CDR2 from the germline V gene are MDHEN and SYDVKM. The CDR3 DNA is TGTGCCAGCAGTTGGACCGGGACAGCCTATGGCTACACCTTC. Amino acid sequence: CASSWTGTAYGYTF.

This clonotype was seen only a few times. The V and J genes are TRBV7-9 and TRBJ2-1; no firm D call. The germline gives CDR1 SEHNR, CDR2 FQNEAQ (reference sequence). Trimming pared 4 bases from V and 9 bases from J, leaving 7 bases between. The CDR3 length is 11 residues. CDR3: CASSSDLEQFF. The CDR3 nucleotides read TGTGCCAGCAGCTCGGACCTTGAGCAGTTCTTC. Drawing the rest from reference TRBV7-9 and TRBJ2-1, the complete variable domain is DTGVSQNPRHKITKRGQNVTFRCDPISEHNRLYWYRQTLGQGPEFLTYFQNEAQLEKSRLLSDRFSAERPKGSFSTLEIQRTEQGDSAMYLCASSSDLEQFFGPGTRLTVL.

V usage is TRBV27 and J usage is TRBJ2-2; 11 nucleotides match TRBD2. The junction had 6 bases not matched to a gene; V was cut back by 5 bases and J by 7 bases. The CDR3 is made up of 15 amino acids. CDR1 and CDR2 from the germline V gene are MNHEY and SMNVEV (reference sequence). CDR3 in DNA: TGTGCCAGCAGTGTTAGCGGGGGGGCCGTCGGGGAGCTGTTTTTT. Amino acid sequence: CASSVSGGAVGELFF.

This chain uses TRBV7-2 with TRBJ1-2, with a weak D call TRBD1 (5 bases). Trimming stripped 3 bases from V and 8 bases from J, with 16 bases between. Germline loops: CDR1 SGHTA, CDR2 FQGNSA. The CDR3 covers 14 residues. CDR3 nucleotides: TGTGCCAGCAGCTTGTCCTTTGAAGGGGCAGGCTACACCTTC. Its translation is CASSLSFEGAGYTF.

This clonotype has just a few counts. The chain couples TRBV7-2 to TRBJ2-5; D is ambiguous. Trimming took off 8 bases at V and 2 bases at J, with 12 bases between the two ends. This CDR3 contains 13 residues. CDR1 is SGHTA and CDR2 is FQGNSA in the germline V gene. The CDR3 bases are TGTGCCAGCCGGCGGATCCTACAAGAGACCCAGTACTTC. It specifies CASRRILQETQYF. Full variable domain (remainder filled in from reference TRBV7-2 and TRBJ2-5): GAGVSQSPSNKVTEKGKDVELRCDPISGHTALYWYRQSLGQGLEFLIYFQGNSAPDKSGLPSDRFSAERTGGSVSTLTIQRTQQEDSAVYLCASRRILQETQYFGPGTRLLVL.

This chain connects TRBV12-3 or TRBV12-4 to TRBJ2-2; D is perhaps TRBD1 (5 bases). CDR3 length: 13 residues. Deletions cut 3 bases from V and 6 bases from J, with 8 bases between. CDR3 region: CASSFQGSGELFF. The CDR3 DNA is TGTGCCAGCAGTTTTCAGGGATCCGGGGAGCTGTTTTTT.

This clonotype was detected only a few times. The chain recombines TRBV7-2 with TRBJ2-3; 9 bases map to TRBD2. Germline trimming cut 4 bases from V and 5 bases from J; bases unmatched to any gene: 7. Germline values: CDR1 SGHTA, CDR2 FQGNSA. The CDR3 has 15 residues. CDR3 protein: CASSSSGGLGDTQYF. CDR3 bases: TGTGCCAGCAGCTCAAGCGGGGGGCTTGGAGATACGCAGTATTTT. Full variable domain (outside the CDR3, taken from reference TRBV7-2 and TRBJ2-3): GAGVSQSPSNKVTEKGKDVELRCDPISGHTALYWYRQSLGQGLEFLIYFQGNSAPDKSGLPSDRFSAERTGGSVSTLTIQRTQQEDSAVYLCASSSSGGLGDTQYFGPGTRLTVL.